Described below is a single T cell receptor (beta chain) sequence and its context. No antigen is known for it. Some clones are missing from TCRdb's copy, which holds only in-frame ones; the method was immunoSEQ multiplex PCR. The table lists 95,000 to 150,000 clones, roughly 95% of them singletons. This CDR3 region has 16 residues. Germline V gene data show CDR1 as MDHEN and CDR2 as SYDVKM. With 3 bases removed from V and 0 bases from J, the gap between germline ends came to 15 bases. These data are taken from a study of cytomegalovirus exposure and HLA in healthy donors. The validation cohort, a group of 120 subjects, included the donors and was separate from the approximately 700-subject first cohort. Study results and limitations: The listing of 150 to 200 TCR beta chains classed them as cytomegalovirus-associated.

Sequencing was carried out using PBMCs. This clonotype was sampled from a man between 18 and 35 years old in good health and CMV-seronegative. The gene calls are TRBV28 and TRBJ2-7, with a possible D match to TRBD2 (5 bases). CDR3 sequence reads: CASSFGERVYSYEQYF. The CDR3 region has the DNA TGTGCCAGCAGTTTCGGGGAAAGGGTTTACTCCTACGAGCAGTACTTC.